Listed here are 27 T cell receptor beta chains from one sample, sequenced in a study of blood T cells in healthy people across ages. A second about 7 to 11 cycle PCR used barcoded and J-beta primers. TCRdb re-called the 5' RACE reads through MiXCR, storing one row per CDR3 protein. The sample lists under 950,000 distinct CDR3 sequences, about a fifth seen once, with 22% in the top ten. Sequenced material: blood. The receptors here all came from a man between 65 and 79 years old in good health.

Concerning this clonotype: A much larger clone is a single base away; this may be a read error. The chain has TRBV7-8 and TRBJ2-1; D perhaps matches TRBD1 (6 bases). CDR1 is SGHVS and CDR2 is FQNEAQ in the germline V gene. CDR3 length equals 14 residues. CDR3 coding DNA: TGTGCCAGCAGTGAACAGGGATCTTCCTACGAGCACTACTTC. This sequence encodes CASSEQGSSYEHYF.

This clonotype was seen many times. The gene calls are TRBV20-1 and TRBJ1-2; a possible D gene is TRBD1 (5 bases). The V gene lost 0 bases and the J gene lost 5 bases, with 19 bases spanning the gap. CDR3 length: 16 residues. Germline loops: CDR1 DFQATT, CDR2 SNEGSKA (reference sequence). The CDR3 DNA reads TGCAGTGCTAGAGATTCTCTCCTTCAGGGAAATTATGGCTACACCTTC. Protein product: CSARDSLLQGNYGYTF.

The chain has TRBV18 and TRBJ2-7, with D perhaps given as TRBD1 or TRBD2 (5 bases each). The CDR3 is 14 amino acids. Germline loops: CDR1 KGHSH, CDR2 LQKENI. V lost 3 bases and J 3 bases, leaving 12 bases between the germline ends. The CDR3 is CASSPGTANYEQYV. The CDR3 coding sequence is TGTGCCAGCTCACCTGGGACGGCAAACTACGAGCAGTACGTC.

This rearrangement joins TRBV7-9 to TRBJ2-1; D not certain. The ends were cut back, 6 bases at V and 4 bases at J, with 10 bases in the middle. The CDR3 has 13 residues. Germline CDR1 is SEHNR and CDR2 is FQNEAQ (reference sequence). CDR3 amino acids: CASRWLSYNEQFF. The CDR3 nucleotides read TGTGCCAGCAGGTGGCTATCATACAATGAGCAGTTCTTC. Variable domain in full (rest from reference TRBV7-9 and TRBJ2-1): DTGVSQNPRHKITKRGQNVTFRCDPISEHNRLYWYRQTLGQGPEFLTYFQNEAQLEKSRLLSDRFSAERPKGSFSTLEIQRTEQGDSAMYLCASRWLSYNEQFFGPGTRLTVL.

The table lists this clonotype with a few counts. CDR3 loop: CASSVHGSVNEQFF. The CDR3 region has the DNA TGTGCCAGCAGCGTACACGGGAGTGTGAATGAGCAGTTCTTC. The genes are TRBV7-2 and TRBJ2-1; D is perhaps TRBD2 (6 bases). V lost 5 bases and J lost 7, with 15 bases in between. Germline V CDR1 and CDR2: SGHTA, FQGNSA. The CDR3 is 14 residues long.

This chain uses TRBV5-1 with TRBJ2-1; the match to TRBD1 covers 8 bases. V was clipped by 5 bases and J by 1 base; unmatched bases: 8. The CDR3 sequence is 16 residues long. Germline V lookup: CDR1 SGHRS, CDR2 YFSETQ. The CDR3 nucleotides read TGCGCCAGCAGATCCGGACAGGGATGGTCCTACAATGAGCAGTTCTTC. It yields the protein CASRSGQGWSYNEQFF.

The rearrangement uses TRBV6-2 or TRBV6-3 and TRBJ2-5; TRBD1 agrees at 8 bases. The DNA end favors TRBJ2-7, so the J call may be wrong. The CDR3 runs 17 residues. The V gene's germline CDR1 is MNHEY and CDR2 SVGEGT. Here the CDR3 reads CASSYSPGQGSSHEQYF. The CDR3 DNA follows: TGTGCCAGCAGTTACTCTCCTGGACAGGGATCGTCCCACGAGCAGTACTTC.

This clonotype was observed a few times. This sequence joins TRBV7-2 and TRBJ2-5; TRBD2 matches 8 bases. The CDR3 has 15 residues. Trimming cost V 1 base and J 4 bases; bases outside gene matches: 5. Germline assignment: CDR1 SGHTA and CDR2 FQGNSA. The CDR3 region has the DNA TGTGCCAGCAGCTTAGTCAGCGGGAGTTCAGAGACCCAGTACTTC. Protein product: CASSLVSGSSETQYF. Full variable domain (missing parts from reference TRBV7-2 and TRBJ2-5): GAGVSQSPSNKVTEKGKDVELRCDPISGHTALYWYRQSLGQGLEFLIYFQGNSAPDKSGLPSDRFSAERTGGSVSTLTIQRTQQEDSAVYLCASSLVSGSSETQYFGPGTRLLVL.

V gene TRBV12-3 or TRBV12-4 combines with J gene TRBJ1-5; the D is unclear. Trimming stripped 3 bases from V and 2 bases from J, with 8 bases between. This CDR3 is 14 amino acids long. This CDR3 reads CASSFGVGNQPQHF. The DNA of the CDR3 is TGTGCCAGCAGTTTCGGCGTGGGCAATCAGCCCCAGCATTTT.

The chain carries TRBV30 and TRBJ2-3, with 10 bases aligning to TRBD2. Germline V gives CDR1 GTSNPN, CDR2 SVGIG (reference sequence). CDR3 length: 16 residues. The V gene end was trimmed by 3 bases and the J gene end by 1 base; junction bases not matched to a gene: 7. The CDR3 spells CAWSEGLARRTDTQYF. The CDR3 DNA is TGTGCCTGGAGCGAGGGACTAGCGAGACGCACAGATACGCAGTATTTT.

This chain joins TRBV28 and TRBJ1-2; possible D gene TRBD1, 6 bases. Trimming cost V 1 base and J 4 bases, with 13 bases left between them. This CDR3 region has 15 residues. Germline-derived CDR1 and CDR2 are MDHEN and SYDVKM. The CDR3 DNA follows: TGTGCCAGCAGTTTATCCAGGGGAAGCTTCTATGGCTACACCTTC. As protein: CASSLSRGSFYGYTF.

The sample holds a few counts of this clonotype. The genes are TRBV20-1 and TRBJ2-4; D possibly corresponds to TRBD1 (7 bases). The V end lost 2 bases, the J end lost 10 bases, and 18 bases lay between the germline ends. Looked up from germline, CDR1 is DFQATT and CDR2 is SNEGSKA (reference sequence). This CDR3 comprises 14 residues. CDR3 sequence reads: CSARPQGGQEIQYF. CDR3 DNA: TGCAGTGCTAGACCTCAGGGGGGCCAGGAGATTCAGTACTTC.

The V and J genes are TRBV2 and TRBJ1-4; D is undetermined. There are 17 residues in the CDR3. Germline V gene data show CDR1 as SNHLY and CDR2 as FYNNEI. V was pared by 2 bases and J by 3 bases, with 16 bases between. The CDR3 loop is CASSESTLGWANEKLFF. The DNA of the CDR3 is TGTGCCAGCAGTGAATCAACTTTAGGGTGGGCTAATGAAAAACTGTTTTTT.

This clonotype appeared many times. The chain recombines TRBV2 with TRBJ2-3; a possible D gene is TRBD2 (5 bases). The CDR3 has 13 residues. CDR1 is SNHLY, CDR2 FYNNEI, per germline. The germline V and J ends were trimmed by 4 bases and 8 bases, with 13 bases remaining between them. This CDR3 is CASSVSSRFTQYF. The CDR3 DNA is TGTGCCAGCAGTGTCTCTAGCCGGTTTACGCAGTATTTT.

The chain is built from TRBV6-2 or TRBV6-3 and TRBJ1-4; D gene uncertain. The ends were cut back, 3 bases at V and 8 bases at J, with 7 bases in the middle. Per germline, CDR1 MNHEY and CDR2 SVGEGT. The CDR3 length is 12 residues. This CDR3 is CASSYRPEKLFF. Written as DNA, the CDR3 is TGTGCCAGCAGTTATCGGCCCGAAAAACTGTTTTTT.

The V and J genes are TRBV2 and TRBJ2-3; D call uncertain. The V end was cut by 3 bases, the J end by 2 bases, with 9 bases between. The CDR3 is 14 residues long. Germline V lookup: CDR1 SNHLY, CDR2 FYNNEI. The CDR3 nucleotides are TGTGCCAGCAGTGATACCGGCTACACAGATACGCAGTATTTT. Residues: CASSDTGYTDTQYF.

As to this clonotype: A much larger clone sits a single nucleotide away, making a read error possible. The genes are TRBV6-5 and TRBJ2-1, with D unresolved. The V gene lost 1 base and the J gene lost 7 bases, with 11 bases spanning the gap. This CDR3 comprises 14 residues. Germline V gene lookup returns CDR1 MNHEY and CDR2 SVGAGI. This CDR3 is CASSYLARVNEQFF. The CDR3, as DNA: TGTGCCAGCAGTTACTTGGCAAGGGTAAATGAGCAGTTCTTC.

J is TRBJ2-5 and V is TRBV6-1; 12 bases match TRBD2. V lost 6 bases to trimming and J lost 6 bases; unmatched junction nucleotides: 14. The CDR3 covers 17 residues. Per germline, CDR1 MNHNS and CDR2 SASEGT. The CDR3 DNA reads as TGTGCCAGCAGGGATGCGACTAGCGGGAGTCATTTGCAGACCCAGTACTTC. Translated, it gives CASRDATSGSHLQTQYF.

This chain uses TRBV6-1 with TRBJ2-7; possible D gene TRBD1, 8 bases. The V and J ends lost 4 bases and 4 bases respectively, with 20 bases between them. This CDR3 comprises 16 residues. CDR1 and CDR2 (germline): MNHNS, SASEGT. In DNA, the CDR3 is TGTGCCAGCAGTGCAGCTACAGGGGGGGGAGTTTACGAGCAGTACTTC. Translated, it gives CASSAATGGGVYEQYF.

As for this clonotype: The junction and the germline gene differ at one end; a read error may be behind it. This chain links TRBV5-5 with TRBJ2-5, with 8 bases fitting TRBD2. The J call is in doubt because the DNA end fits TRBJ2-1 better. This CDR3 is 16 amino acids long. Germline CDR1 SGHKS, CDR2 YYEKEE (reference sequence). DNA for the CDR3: TGTGCCGGCAGCTTGAGATACGGACTAGCCGGCAATGAGCAGTTCTTC. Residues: CAGSLRYGLAGNEQFF.

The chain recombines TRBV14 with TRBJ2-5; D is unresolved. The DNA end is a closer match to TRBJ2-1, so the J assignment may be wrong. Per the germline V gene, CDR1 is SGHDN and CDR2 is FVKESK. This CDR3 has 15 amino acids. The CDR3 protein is CASSQLRGLGNEQFF. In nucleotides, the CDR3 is TGTGCCAGCAGCCAACTCCGTGGCTTGGGCAATGAGCAGTTCTTC.

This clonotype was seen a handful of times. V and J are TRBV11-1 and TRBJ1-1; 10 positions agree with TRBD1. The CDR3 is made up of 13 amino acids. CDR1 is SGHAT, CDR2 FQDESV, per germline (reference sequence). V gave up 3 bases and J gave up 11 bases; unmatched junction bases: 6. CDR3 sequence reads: CASSFGDRGLAFF. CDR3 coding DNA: TGTGCCAGCAGCTTCGGGGACAGGGGATTGGCTTTCTTT.

The CDR3: CASSRDGTSDAKNIQYF. The CDR3 DNA follows: TGTGCCAGCAGCCGAGATGGGACTAGCGATGCCAAAAACATTCAGTACTTC. This chain uses TRBV3-1 with TRBJ2-4, with 10 positions matching TRBD2. In germline, CDR1 is LGHDT, CDR2 YNNKEL (reference sequence). V lost 4 bases and J lost 1; bases outside the gene matches: 7. The CDR3 has 17 residues.

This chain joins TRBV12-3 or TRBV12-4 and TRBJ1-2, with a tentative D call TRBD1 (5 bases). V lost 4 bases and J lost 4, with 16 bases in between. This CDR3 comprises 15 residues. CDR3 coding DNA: TGTGCCAGCAGTTCCTATGAAGACAGACTCTATGGCTACACCTTC. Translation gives CASSSYEDRLYGYTF.

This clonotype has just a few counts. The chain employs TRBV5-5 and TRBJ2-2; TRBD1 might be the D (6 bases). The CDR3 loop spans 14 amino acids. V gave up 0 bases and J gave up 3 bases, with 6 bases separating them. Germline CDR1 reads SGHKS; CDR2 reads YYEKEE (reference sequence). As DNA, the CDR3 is TGTGCCAGCAGCTTGGACAGGGACACCGGGGAGCTGTTTTTT. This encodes CASSLDRDTGELFF.

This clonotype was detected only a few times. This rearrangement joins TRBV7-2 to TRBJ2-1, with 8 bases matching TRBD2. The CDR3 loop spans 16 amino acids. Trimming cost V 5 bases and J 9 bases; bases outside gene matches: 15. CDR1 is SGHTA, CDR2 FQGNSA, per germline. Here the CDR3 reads CASSHTGTRWEVEQFF. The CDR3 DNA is TGTGCCAGCAGCCACACCGGGACTAGATGGGAGGTTGAGCAGTTCTTC.

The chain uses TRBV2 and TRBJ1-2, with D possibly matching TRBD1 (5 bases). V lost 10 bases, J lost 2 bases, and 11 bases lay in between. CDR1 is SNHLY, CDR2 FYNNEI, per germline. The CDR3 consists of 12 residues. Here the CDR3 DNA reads TGTGCCATCCCCCGGGACAACTATGGCTACACCTTC. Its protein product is CAIPRDNYGYTF.